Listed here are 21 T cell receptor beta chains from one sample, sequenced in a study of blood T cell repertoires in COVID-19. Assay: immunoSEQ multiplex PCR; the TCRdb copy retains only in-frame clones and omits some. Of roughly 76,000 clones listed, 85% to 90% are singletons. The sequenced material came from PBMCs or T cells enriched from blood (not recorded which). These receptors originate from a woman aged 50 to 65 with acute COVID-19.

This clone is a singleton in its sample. The DNA for the CDR3 is TGTGCCAGCAGTCTTAGCGGGGGGGCCCAATACGAGCAGTACTTC. This codes for CASSLSGGAQYEQYF. The J gene is TRBJ2-7, the V gene TRBV7-3, with 11 bases aligning to TRBD2. This CDR3 has 15 residues. The V segment lost 6 bases and the J segment 4 bases; nucleotides outside the gene matches: 8. Germline assignment: CDR1 SGHTA and CDR2 FQGTGA.

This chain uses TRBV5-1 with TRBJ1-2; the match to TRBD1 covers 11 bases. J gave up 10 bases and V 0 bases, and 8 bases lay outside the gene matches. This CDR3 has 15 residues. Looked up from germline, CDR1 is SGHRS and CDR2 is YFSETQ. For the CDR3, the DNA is TGCGCCAGCAGCTTGGAGGGACAGGGGGGATTCGACTACACCTTC. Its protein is CASSLEGQGGFDYTF.

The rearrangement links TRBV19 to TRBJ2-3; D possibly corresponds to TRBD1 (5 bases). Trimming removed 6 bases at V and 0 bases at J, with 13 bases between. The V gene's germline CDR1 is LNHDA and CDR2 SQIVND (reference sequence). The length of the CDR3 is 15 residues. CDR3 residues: CASRIQALSTDTQYF. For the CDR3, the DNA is TGTGCCAGTAGAATACAGGCCCTTAGCACAGATACGCAGTATTTT.

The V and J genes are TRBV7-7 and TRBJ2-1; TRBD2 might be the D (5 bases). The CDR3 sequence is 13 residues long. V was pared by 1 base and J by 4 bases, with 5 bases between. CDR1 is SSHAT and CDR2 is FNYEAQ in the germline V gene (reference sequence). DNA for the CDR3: TGTGCCAGCAGCTTAGGGAGGTACAATGAGCAGTTCTTC. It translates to CASSLGRYNEQFF.

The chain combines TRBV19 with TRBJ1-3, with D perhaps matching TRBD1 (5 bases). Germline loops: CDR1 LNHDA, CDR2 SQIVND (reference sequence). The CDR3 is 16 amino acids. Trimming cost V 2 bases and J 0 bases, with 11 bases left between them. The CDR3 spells CASSIQGRLSGNTIYF. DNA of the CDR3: TGTGCCAGTAGTATACAGGGCCGCCTCTCTGGAAACACCATATATTTT.

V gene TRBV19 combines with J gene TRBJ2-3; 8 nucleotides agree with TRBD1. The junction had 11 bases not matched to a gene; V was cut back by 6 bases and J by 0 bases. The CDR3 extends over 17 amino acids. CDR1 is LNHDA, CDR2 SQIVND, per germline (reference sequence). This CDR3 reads CASRPGQVFFSTDTQYF. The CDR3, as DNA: TGTGCCAGTAGGCCGGGACAGGTTTTTTTTAGCACAGATACGCAGTATTTT.

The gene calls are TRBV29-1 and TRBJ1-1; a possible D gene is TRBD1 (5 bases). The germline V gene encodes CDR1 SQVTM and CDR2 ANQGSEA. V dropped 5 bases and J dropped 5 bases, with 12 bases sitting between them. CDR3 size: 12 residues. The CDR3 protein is CSVFTGGTEAFF. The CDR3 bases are TGCAGCGTTTTTACGGGGGGGACTGAAGCTTTCTTT.

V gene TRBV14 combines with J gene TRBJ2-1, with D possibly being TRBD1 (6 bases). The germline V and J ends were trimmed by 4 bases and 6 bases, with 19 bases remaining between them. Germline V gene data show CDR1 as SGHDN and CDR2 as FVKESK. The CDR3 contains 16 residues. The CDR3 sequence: CASSRKPGQLGNEQFF. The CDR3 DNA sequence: TGTGCCAGCAGCCGAAAACCCGGACAGCTCGGCAATGAGCAGTTCTTC.

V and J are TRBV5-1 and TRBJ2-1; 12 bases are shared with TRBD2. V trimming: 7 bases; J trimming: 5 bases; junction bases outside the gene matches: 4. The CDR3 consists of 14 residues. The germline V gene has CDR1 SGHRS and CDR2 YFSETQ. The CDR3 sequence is CASRTSGTDNEQFF. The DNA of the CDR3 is TGCGCCAGCCGGACTAGCGGGACCGACAATGAGCAGTTCTTC.

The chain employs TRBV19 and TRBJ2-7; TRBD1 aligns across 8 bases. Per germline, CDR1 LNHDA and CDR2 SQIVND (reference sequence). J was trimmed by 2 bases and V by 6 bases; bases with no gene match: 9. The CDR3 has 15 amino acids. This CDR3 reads CASRTQGASAYEQYF. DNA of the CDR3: TGTGCCAGTAGGACCCAGGGGGCGTCCGCCTACGAGCAGTACTTC.

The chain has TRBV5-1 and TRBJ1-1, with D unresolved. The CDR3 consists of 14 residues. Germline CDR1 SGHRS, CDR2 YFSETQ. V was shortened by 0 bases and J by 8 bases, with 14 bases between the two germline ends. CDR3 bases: TGCGCCAGCAGCTTGGCCCTGGCAAACCCCGAAGCTTTCTTT. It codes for CASSLALANPEAFF.

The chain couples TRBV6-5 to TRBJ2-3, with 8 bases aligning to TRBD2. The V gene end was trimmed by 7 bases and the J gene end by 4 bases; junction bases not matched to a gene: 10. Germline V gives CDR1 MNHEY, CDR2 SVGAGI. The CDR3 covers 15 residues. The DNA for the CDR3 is TGTGCCAGCATTTCCGGGACTAGTGGGCCAGATACGCAGTATTTT. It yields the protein CASISGTSGPDTQYF.

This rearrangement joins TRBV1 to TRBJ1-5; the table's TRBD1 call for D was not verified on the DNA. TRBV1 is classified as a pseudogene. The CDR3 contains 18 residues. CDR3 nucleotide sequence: TGCACCAGCAGACTAATCCTCATTCGACAGGGGGAGGATCAGCCCCAGCATTTT. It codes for CTSRLILIRQGEDQPQHF.

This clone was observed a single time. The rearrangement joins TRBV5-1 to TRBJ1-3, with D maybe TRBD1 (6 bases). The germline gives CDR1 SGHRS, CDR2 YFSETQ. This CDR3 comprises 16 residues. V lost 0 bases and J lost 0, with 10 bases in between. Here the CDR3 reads CASSLGGPSSGNTIYF. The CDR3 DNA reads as TGCGCCAGCAGCTTGGGGGGGCCCTCCTCTGGAAACACCATATATTTT.

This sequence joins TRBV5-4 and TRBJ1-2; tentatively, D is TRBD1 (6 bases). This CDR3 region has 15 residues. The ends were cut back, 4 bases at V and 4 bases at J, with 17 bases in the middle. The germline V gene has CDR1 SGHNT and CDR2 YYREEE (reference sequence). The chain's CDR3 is CASSPLPTGSYGYTF. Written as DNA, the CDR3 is TGTGCCAGCAGCCCCCTCCCAACAGGGTCCTATGGCTACACCTTC.

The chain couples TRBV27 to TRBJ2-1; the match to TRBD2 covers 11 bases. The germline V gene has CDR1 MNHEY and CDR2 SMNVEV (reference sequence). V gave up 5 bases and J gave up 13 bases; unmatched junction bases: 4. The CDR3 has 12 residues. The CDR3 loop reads CASSLTSGSQFF. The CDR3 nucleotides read TGTGCCAGCAGTCTAACTAGCGGGAGCCAGTTCTTC.

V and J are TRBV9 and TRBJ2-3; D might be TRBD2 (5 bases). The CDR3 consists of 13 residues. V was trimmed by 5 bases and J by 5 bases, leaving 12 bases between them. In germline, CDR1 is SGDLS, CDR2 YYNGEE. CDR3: CASSSVDLDTQYF. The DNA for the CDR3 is TGTGCCAGCAGTAGCGTCGATTTAGATACGCAGTATTTT.

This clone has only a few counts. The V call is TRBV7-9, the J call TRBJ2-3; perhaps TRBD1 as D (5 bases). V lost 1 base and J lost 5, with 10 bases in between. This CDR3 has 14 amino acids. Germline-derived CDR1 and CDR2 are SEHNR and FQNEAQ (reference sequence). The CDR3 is CASSLDQGGDTQYF. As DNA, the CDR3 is TGTGCCAGCAGCTTAGACCAGGGCGGAGATACGCAGTATTTT.

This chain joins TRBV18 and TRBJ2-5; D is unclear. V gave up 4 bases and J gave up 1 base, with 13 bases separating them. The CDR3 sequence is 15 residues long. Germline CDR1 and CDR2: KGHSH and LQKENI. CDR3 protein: CASSREASFQETQYF. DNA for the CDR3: TGTGCCAGCTCACGTGAGGCCAGCTTCCAAGAGACCCAGTACTTC. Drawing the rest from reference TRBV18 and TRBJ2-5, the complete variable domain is NAGVMQNPRHLVRRRGQEARLRCSPMKGHSHVYWYRQLPEEGLKFMVYLQKENIIDESGMPKERFSAEFPKEGPSILRIQQVVRGDSAAYFCASSREASFQETQYFGPGTRLLVL.

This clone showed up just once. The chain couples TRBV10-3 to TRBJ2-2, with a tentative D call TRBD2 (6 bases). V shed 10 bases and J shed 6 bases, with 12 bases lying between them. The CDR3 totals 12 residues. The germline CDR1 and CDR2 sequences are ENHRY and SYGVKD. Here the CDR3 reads CATGEDSGELFF. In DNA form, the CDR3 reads TGTGCCACCGGGGAGGACTCCGGGGAGCTGTTTTTT.

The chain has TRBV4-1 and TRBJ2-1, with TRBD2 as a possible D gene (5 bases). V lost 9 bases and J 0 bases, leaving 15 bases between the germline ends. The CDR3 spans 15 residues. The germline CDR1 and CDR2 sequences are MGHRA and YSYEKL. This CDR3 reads CASSIGVGSYNEQFF. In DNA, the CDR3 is TGCGCCAGTTCCATCGGGGTCGGCTCCTACAATGAGCAGTTCTTC.